The 27 T cell receptor beta chains listed next were all sequenced from one sample in a study of OX40 agonist ivuxolimab in advanced cancers. Here immunoSEQ multiplex PCR was the method, and the copy in TCRdb shows in-frame clones only, minus some. This sample has roughly 60,000 clones, with around 90% found just once. This specimen consisted of CD4+ or CD8+ T cells sorted from blood, obtained in a trial of the OX40 agonist ivuxolimab. These TCRs come from an adult with an advanced solid tumor such as melanoma, head and neck, liver or kidney cancer.

Only a few counts were recorded for this clone. The DNA for the CDR3 is TGTGCCAGCAGCTTAGCGGCAAACTATGGCTACACCTTC. It translates to CASSLAANYGYTF. J is TRBJ1-2 and V is TRBV11-2; D remains ambiguous. Germline V gene data show CDR1 as SGHAT and CDR2 as FQNNGV. CDR3 size: 13 residues. The V and J ends lost 1 base and 2 bases respectively, with 5 bases between them.

The chain recombines TRBV29-1 with TRBJ2-1, with 8 positions matching TRBD2. CDR3 length equals 14 residues. V was pared by 4 bases and J by 4 bases, with 6 bases of the junction left unmatched. The germline CDR1 and CDR2 sequences are SQVTM and ANQGSEA. CDR3: CSVVSSGKYNEQFF. The CDR3 nucleotides are TGCAGCGTTGTGAGTAGCGGGAAATACAATGAGCAGTTCTTC.

The rearrangement links TRBV12-5 to TRBJ2-2; D not resolved. CDR3 length: 12 residues. Germline V gene data show CDR1 as LGHNT and CDR2 as FRNRAP. V dropped 5 bases and J dropped 4 bases, with 5 bases sitting between them. CDR3 nucleotides: TGTGCTAGTGGTAGGGTCACCGGGGAGCTGTTTTTT. Translated: CASGRVTGELFF.

This clone is a singleton in its sample. The chain uses TRBV7-8 and TRBJ2-7; the D gene is possibly TRBD1 (6 bases). CDR3 length: 16 amino acids. Germline V gives CDR1 SGHVS, CDR2 FQNEAQ. With 4 bases removed from V and 6 bases from J, the gap between germline ends came to 22 bases. This chain's CDR3 is CASSSSPDSASIEQYF. CDR3 bases: TGTGCCAGCAGCTCCTCCCCGGACAGTGCATCCATCGAGCAGTACTTC.

The chain has TRBV6-1 and TRBJ1-6, with 9 positions matching TRBD1. The V and J ends lost 4 bases and 5 bases, in that order; junction bases with no gene match: 9. This CDR3 has 17 amino acids. Germline-derived CDR1 and CDR2 are MNHNS and SASEGT. The CDR3 loop is CASSARDRDTDNSPLHF. CDR3 DNA sequence: TGTGCCAGCAGTGCCCGGGACAGGGATACCGATAATTCACCCCTCCACTTT.

Remarks on this clone: The same CDR3 also results from other DNA sequences found in this sample. The chain uses TRBV27 and TRBJ1-6; 9 bases match TRBD1. This CDR3 spans 15 amino acids. V was clipped by 6 bases and J by 7 bases; unmatched bases: 7. Germline loops: CDR1 MNHEY, CDR2 SMNVEV (reference sequence). The CDR3 DNA reads TGTGCCAGCAGCCTACAGGGGGCTCAAAATTCACCCCTCCACTTT. Amino acids: CASSLQGAQNSPLHF.

V and J are TRBV6-5 and TRBJ1-3, with D uncertain. The CDR3 is 15 amino acids. V was pared by 0 bases and J by 4 bases, with 10 bases between. Germline V lookup: CDR1 MNHEY, CDR2 SVGAGI. In DNA form, the CDR3 reads TGTGCCAGCAGTTACTCGATCGGGGAGGGAAACACCATATATTTT. Protein sequence: CASSYSIGEGNTIYF.

The gene calls are TRBV9 and TRBJ2-1; TRBD2 agrees at 8 bases. After removal of 0 bases from V and 1 base from J, the junction contained 0 bases not matched to a gene. This CDR3 has 15 residues. In germline, CDR1 is SGDLS, CDR2 YYNGEE. The CDR3 DNA is TGTGCCAGCAGCGTAGCGGGGGGGTCCTACAATGAGCAGTTCTTC. It yields the protein CASSVAGGSYNEQFF.

The genes are TRBV19 and TRBJ1-1, with 9 positions matching TRBD1. Trimming cost V 3 bases and J 0 bases; bases outside gene matches: 8. This CDR3 contains 17 residues. Germline V gene data show CDR1 as LNHDA and CDR2 as SQIVND (reference sequence). CDR3 loop: CASSIGTGNLLNTEAFF. CDR3 nucleotides: TGTGCCAGTAGTATTGGGACAGGGAATCTACTGAACACTGAAGCTTTCTTT.

This chain uses TRBV21-1 with TRBJ2-7; whether TRBD2, the table's D call, matches the DNA was not checked. TRBV21-1 is an annotated pseudogene. The CDR3 contains 13 residues. CDR3 nucleotides: TGTGCCAGCTCAAGACTAGACTCCTACGAGCAGTACTTC. This codes for CASSRLDSYEQYF.

This chain links TRBV7-9 with TRBJ2-1; possible D gene TRBD1, 5 bases. Between the trimmed V and J ends, which lost 1 base and 4 bases, there was a span of 8 bases. The CDR3 loop spans 14 amino acids. The germline CDR1 and CDR2 sequences are SEHNR and FQNEAQ (reference sequence). The CDR3 nucleotides read TGTGCCAGCAGCTTAGGGGGCCCTTACAATGAGCAGTTCTTC. It codes for CASSLGGPYNEQFF. Filled out from reference TRBV7-9 and TRBJ2-1, the complete variable domain reads DTGVSQNPRHKITKRGQNVTFRCDPISEHNRLYWYRQTLGQGPEFLTYFQNEAQLEKSRLLSDRFSAERPKGSFSTLEIQRTEQGDSAMYLCASSLGGPYNEQFFGPGTRLTVL.

V and J are TRBV19 and TRBJ2-5; the match to TRBD2 covers 14 bases. The germline CDR1 and CDR2 sequences are LNHDA and SQIVND (reference sequence). The ends lost 10 bases at V and 2 bases at J; junction bases unmatched: 9. The CDR3 is made up of 16 amino acids. The DNA for the CDR3 is TGTGCCACCGGGACTAGCGGGGGCCTAATTCAAGAGACCCAGTACTTC. This sequence encodes CATGTSGGLIQETQYF.

This chain connects TRBV11-1 to TRBJ1-1; D unresolved. The CDR3 runs 13 residues. Per germline, CDR1 SGHAT and CDR2 FQDESV (reference sequence). V gave up 5 bases and J gave up 0 bases, with 7 bases separating them. This chain's CDR3 is CASSQRMNTEAFF. The CDR3 DNA reads as TGTGCCAGCAGCCAACGGATGAACACTGAAGCTTTCTTT.

A few counts support this clone. The chain combines TRBV30 with TRBJ1-1; D remains ambiguous. The CDR3 contains 12 residues. The germline gives CDR1 GTSNPN, CDR2 SVGIG (reference sequence). Trimming removed 3 bases from V and 4 bases from J, with 9 bases in between. The CDR3 DNA reads as TGTGCCTGGAGCCGGTGGAGCACTGAAGCTTTCTTT. Protein product: CAWSRWSTEAFF.

The gene calls are TRBV9 and TRBJ1-4, with a weak D call TRBD1 (6 bases). This CDR3 is built from 16 residues. The germline V gene has CDR1 SGDLS and CDR2 YYNGEE. V dropped 0 bases and J dropped 8 bases, with 17 bases sitting between them. The CDR3 coding sequence is TGTGCCAGCAGCGTAGGGGCCAACAGGGTAGACGAAAAACTGTTTTTT. This encodes CASSVGANRVDEKLFF.

Concerning this clone: This same CDR3 is encoded by further DNA sequences in the sample. V and J are TRBV19 and TRBJ1-2; 11 bases agree with TRBD1. The CDR3 spans 13 residues. CDR1 is LNHDA and CDR2 is SQIVND in the germline V gene (reference sequence). After removal of 6 bases from V and 8 bases from J, the junction contained 5 bases not matched to a gene. CDR3 in DNA: TGTGCCAGTAGCGCGGGACAGGGGGACGGCTACACCTTC. Protein: CASSAGQGDGYTF.

The V gene is TRBV29-1, the J gene TRBJ1-2; D uncertain. CDR1 is SQVTM and CDR2 is ANQGSEA in the germline V gene. This CDR3 is 15 amino acids long. V was cut by 6 bases and J by 4 bases, with 21 bases left in between. The CDR3 nucleotides are TGCAGCGTCGCCCCCAGTAGGGTGGGGAGCTATGGCTACACCTTC. Translation: CSVAPSRVGSYGYTF.

CDR3 DNA: TGTGCCAGCAGCTCTACAGGGAATAGTAGGACTGAAGCTTTCTTT. Residues: CASSSTGNSRTEAFF. The chain combines TRBV7-2 with TRBJ1-1; D might be TRBD1 (6 bases). CDR3 length: 15 residues. Germline V gives CDR1 SGHTA, CDR2 FQGNSA. The germline V and J ends were trimmed by 4 bases and 5 bases, with 17 bases remaining between them.

This chain uses TRBV4-1 with TRBJ2-7; TRBD2 matches at 7 bases. This CDR3 has 16 residues. Trimming cost V 4 bases and J 0 bases; bases outside gene matches: 9. CDR1 is MGHRA and CDR2 is YSYEKL in the germline V gene. CDR3 nucleotides: TGCGCCAGCAGCCCTTTTGCTAGCGGTTCCTCCTACGAGCAGTACTTC. Translation: CASSPFASGSSYEQYF.

The V gene is TRBV4-1, the J gene TRBJ2-1; TRBD1 might be the D (7 bases). Germline-derived CDR1 and CDR2 are MGHRA and YSYEKL. V lost 0 bases to trimming and J lost 1 base, with 19 bases between them. The CDR3 extends over 19 amino acids. In nucleotides, the CDR3 is TGCGCCAGCAGCCAAGAAAGGCGATTTGCAGGGGGGTCCTACAATGAGCAGTTCTTC. It encodes CASSQERRFAGGSYNEQFF.

The V gene is TRBV19, the J gene TRBJ1-1; D possibly corresponds to TRBD1 (6 bases). CDR3 length: 13 residues. Germline V CDR1 and CDR2: LNHDA, SQIVND (reference sequence). Trimming stripped 3 bases from V and 6 bases from J, with 11 bases between. The CDR3 bases are TGTGCCAGTAGTATCCAGGGGCCAGCTGAAGCTTTCTTT. Protein product: CASSIQGPAEAFF.

This chain connects TRBV6-5 to TRBJ1-2, with TRBD1 as a possible D gene (5 bases). CDR1 is MNHEY and CDR2 is SVGAGI in the germline V gene. The V gene lost 6 bases and the J gene lost 8 bases, with 13 bases spanning the gap. This CDR3 has 12 residues. CDR3: CASSSYPGGYTF. CDR3 DNA sequence: TGTGCCAGCAGCTCCTACCCAGGGGGCTACACCTTC.

This clone was counted only a few times. The V gene is TRBV30, the J gene TRBJ1-1; D is unclear. Germline loops: CDR1 GTSNPN, CDR2 SVGIG (reference sequence). CDR3 length: 11 amino acids. Trimming shortened V by 0 bases and J by 5 bases, and 4 bases separated the two germline ends. The CDR3 spells CAWSVSTEAFF. The CDR3, as DNA: TGTGCCTGGAGTGTCTCAACTGAAGCTTTCTTT.

The rearrangement uses TRBV15 and TRBJ2-6; possible D gene TRBD1, 6 bases. CDR3 size: 19 residues. Trimming removed 0 bases at V and 0 bases at J, with 15 bases between. Germline CDR1 LNHNV, CDR2 YYDKDF (reference sequence). In DNA form, the CDR3 reads TGTGCCACCAGCAGAGAACCCCAGGGGCACAGCTCTGGGGCCAACGTCCTGACTTTC. Translation: CATSREPQGHSSGANVLTF.

DNA for the CDR3: TGTGCCAGCAGCTTGAGGACAGGGCCTTACAATGAGCAGTTCTTC. Amino acids: CASSLRTGPYNEQFF. The V and J genes are TRBV7-2 and TRBJ2-1, with TRBD1 matching 8 bases. Germline V gene sequence: CDR1 SGHTA, CDR2 FQGNSA. J lost 4 bases, V lost 3 bases, and 5 bases had no gene match. The CDR3 has 15 residues.

The genes are TRBV6-5 and TRBJ2-5, with D perhaps TRBD2 (6 bases). The CDR3 is 13 amino acids. V lost 6 bases to trimming and J lost 5 bases, with 13 bases between them. Germline V CDR1 and CDR2: MNHEY, SVGAGI. CDR3 coding DNA: TGTGCCAGCAGAAAGGAGGGGAGGGAGACCCAGTACTTC. Translated: CASRKEGRETQYF.

The chain couples TRBV11-2 to TRBJ2-7; D remains unclear. CDR3 length: 13 amino acids. Germline CDR1 is SGHAT and CDR2 is FQNNGV. V lost 8 bases and J lost 1, with 12 bases in between. This CDR3 reads CASGMGSSYEQYF. The CDR3 DNA follows: TGTGCCAGCGGGATGGGTTCGTCCTACGAGCAGTACTTC.